This record concerns one T cell receptor (beta chain) sequence. What it binds is not known. Vbeta (60) and Jbeta (13) primers were used in the PCR. The method was immunoSEQ multiplex PCR; TCRdb's version includes in-frame clones alone and lacks a portion of them. The table for this sample gives around 76,000 clones. The data were obtained in a study of cytomegalovirus exposure and HLA in healthy donors. The study's findings and limits: In vitro experiments confirmed that a few CMV-associated chains were specific for CMV antigens.

The CDR3 runs to 11 residues. Germline CDR1 and CDR2: DFQATT and SNEGSKA (reference sequence). Trimming cost V 5 bases and J 2 bases, with 6 bases left between them. The chain joins TRBV20-1 to TRBJ1-2; D is ambiguous. The sample taken for sequencing was PBMCs. This TCR came from a woman aged 55-75 years in good health and CMV-seronegative. CDR3 in amino acids: CSAPQNYGYTF. CDR3 DNA sequence: TGCAGTGCTCCCCAGAACTATGGCTACACCTTC.